This T cell receptor beta chain was captured in a study of breast tumors, draining lymph nodes, adjacent tissues. General observations from the study: That most tumor T cells come from lymph nodes remained unproven. Tumor TCR diversity was below lymph nodes but above nontumor tissue. Findings are consistent with lymph node origin and intratumoral expansion of most tumor T cells.

This clonotype appeared many times. Its antigen remains unidentified. Each CDR3 protein gets one entry after TCRdb re-called the multiplex PCR reads with MiXCR. The sample shows over 200,000 distinct CDR3 sequences, about 34% of them seen only once. The CDR3 is 16 amino acids. The junction had 7 bases not matched to a gene; V was cut back by 2 bases and J by 3 bases. The germline CDR1 and CDR2 sequences are WSHSY and SAAADI. Axillary draining lymph nodes of breast cancer patients supplied the node samples. Sequencing was carried out using axillary lymph node tissue. The sequence was collected from a female donor with breast cancer. Some clones in this sample may be carry-over from other donors' samples. The rearrangement links TRBV10-2 to TRBJ1-5, with TRBD1 matching 7 bases. Here the CDR3 reads CASSEATGLSNQPQHF. The DNA of the CDR3 is TGCGCCAGCAGTGAGGCGACAGGGCTATCCAATCAGCCCCAGCATTTT.